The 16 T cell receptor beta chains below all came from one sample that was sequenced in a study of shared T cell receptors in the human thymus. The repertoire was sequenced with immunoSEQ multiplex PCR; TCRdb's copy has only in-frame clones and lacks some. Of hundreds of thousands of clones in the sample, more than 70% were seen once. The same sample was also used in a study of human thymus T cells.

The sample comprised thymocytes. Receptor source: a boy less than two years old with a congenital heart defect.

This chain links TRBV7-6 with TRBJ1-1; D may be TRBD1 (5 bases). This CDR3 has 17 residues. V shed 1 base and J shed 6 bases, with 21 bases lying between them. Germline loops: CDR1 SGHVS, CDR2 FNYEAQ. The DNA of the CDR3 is TGTGCCAGCAGCTTAGGCGGGGAGGGACTCACGGGGGCTGAAGCTTTCTTT. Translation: CASSLGGEGLTGAEAFF.

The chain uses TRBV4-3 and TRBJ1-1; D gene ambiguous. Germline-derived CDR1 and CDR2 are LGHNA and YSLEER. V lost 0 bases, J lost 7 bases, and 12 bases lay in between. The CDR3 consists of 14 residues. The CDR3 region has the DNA TGCGCCAGCAGCCAAGATTCTGGGGAGGGTGAAGCTTTCTTT. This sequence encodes CASSQDSGEGEAFF.

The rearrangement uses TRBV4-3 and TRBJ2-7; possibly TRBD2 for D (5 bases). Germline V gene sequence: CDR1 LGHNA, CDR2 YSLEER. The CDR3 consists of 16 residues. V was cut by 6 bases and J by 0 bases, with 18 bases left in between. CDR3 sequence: CASSNSTTTFSYEQYF. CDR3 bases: TGCGCCAGCAGTAACTCGACTACTACATTCTCCTACGAGCAGTACTTC.

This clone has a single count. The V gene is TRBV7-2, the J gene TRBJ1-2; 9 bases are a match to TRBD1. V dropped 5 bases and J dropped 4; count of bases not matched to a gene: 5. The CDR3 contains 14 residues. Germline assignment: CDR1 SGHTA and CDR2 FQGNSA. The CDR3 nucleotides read TGTGCCAGCAGCGGGGGGGACAGGGTCTATGGCTACACCTTC. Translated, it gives CASSGGDRVYGYTF.

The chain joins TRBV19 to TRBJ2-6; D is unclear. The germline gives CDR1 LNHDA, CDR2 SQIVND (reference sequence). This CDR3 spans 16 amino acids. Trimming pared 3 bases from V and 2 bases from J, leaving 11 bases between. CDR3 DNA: TGTGCCAGTAGTATGAATCTCCGGGCTGGGGCCAACGTCCTGACTTTC. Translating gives CASSMNLRAGANVLTF.

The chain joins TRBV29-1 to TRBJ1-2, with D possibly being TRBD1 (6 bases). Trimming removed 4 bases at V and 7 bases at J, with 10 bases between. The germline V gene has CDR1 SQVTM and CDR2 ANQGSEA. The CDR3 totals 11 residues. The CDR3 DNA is TGCAGCGTTGGACAGGAAGGTGGCTACACCTTC. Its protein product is CSVGQEGGYTF.

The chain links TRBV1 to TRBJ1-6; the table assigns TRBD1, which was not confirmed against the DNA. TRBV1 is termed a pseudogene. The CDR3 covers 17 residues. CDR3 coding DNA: TGCACCAGCAGCCAATTTAAGGCAGGGCAGGGCAATTCACCCCTCCACTTT. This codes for CTSSQFKAGQGNSPLHF.

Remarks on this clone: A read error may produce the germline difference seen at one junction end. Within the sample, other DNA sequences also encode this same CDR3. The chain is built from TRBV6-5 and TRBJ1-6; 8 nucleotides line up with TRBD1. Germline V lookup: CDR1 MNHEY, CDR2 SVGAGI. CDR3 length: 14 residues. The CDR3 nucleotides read TGTGCCAGCACGGGACAGGCTTGTAATTCCCCCCTCCACTTT. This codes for CASTGQACNSPLHF.

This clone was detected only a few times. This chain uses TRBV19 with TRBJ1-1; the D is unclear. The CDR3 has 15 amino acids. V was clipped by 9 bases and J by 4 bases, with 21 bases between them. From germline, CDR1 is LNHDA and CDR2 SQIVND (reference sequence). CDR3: CASPWEGSTSTEAFF. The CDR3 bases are TGTGCCAGCCCTTGGGAGGGCAGTACTTCCACTGAAGCTTTCTTT. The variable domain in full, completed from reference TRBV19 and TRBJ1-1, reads DGGITQSPKYLFRKEGQNVTLSCEQNLNHDAMYWYRQDPGQGLRLIYYSQIVNDFQKGDIAEGYSVSREKKESFPLTVTSAQKNPTAFYLCASPWEGSTSTEAFFGQGTRLTVV.

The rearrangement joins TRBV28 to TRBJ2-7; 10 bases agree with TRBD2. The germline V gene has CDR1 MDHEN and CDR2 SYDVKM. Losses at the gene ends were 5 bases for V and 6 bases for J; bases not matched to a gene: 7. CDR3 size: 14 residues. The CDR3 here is CASSSGRARREQYF. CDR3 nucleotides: TGTGCCAGCAGTAGCGGGAGGGCCCGTCGCGAGCAGTACTTC.

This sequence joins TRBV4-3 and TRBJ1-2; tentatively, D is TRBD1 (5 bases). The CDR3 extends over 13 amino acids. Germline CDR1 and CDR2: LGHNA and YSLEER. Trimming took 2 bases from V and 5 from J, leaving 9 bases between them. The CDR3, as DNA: TGCGCCAGCAGCCAAAGACAGCTATATGGCTACACCTTC. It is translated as CASSQRQLYGYTF.

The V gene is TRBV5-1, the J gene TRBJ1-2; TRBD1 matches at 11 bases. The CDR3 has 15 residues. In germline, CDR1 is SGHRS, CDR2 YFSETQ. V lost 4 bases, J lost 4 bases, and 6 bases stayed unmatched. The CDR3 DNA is TGCGCCAGCAGCGCAGCCGGGACAGGGGGCTATGGCTACACCTTC. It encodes CASSAAGTGGYGYTF.

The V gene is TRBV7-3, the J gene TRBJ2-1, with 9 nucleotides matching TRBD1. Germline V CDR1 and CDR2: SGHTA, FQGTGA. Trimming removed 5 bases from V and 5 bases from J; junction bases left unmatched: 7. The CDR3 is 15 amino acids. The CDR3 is CASSHRGRGDNEQFF. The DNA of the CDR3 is TGTGCCAGCAGCCACAGGGGGCGGGGAGACAATGAGCAGTTCTTC.

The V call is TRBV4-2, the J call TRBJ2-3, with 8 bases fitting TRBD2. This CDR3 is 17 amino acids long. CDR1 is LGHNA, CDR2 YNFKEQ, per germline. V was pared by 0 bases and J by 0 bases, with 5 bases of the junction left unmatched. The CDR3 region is CASSQDYLAGSTDTQYF. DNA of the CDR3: TGTGCCAGCAGCCAAGATTATCTAGCGGGCAGCACAGATACGCAGTATTTT.

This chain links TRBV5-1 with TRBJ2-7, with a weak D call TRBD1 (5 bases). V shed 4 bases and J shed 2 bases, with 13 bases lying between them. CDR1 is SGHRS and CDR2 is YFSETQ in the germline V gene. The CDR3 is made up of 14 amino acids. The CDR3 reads CASSPDRETYEQYF. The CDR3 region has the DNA TGCGCCAGCAGCCCAGACAGAGAAACCTACGAGCAGTACTTC. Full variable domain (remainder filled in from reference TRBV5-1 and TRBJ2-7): KAGVTQTPRYLIKTRGQQVTLSCSPISGHRSVSWYQQTPGQGLQFLFEYFSETQRNKGNFPGRFSGRQFSNSRSEMNVSTLELGDSALYLCASSPDRETYEQYFGPGTRLTVT.

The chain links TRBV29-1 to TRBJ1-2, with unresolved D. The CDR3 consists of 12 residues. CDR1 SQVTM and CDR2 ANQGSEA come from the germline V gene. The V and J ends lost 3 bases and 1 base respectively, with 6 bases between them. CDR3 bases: TGCAGCGTTGAGGCGGATAACTATGGCTACACCTTC. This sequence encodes CSVEADNYGYTF.